The source of this T cell receptor (beta chain) is a study of T cells in Graves' hyperthyroidism and ophthalmopathy (dated by TCRdb to the late 2010s). In terms of the full investigation: Peripheral blood was sampled at the time of initial diagnosis, prior to any treatment. To identify TCR V-J signatures that set the groups apart, the researchers used a discovery cohort of 90 to 100 patients, made up of roughly 40 with Graves' ophthalmopathy and about 60 with stable Graves' hyperthyroidism. Prospective prediction of ophthalmopathy was tested in an independent validation cohort consisting of fewer than 20 hyperthyroidism patients and 15 to 17 patients who later progressed to ophthalmopathy. The approximately 90 discovery patients were divided at random into training and test sets in a 7:3 ratio. In addition, the study compared T-cell repertoires in thyroid tissue and in blood from several Graves' hyperthyroidism patients. Once sampling was done, hyperthyroidism patients were given methimazole at a starting dose of 30 mg daily, whereas ophthalmopathy patients were given high-dose intravenous methylprednisolone. According to the paper, TCR Vbeta CDR3 sequencing was carried out on around 140 peripheral blood samples, which came from over 40 ophthalmopathy, approximately 72 hyperthyroidism and about 17 progressor patients. Overall study outcomes, separate from this receptor: No statistical method was used to set the sample size in advance, and investigators knew the group allocation. In validation, the model predicted progression to ophthalmopathy a median of roughly 6.2 months before onset, with 70% to 71% sensitivity and about 72% specificity. Blood samples also contained most of the expanded thyroid clonotypes (frequency above 0.001), which suggests that blood repertoires may reflect thyroid immune responses. A 13 V-J signature model separated ophthalmopathy from stable hyperthyroidism, with roughly 88% sensitivity and about 81% specificity in cross-validation and 80%/75% in testing.

Between the V and J ends, shortened by 7 bases and 9 bases respectively, the junction contains 25 bases. Looking up the germline V gene yields CDR1 SQVTM and CDR2 ANQGSEA. Spanning cysteine to phenylalanine, the CDR3 consists of 15 amino acids. CDR3 DNA only is kept here, 45 bases in frame from base 1. Ophthalmopathy patients had moderately to severely active disease, Clinical Activity Score of at least 3, NOSPECS grade of at least 4, and duration under 3 months. Exclusion was applied to patients with uncontrolled infections, other autoimmune diseases, pregnancy or lactation. Diagnoses were based on clinical symptoms, serum thyroxine and TRAb, thyroid ultrasound and orbital computed tomography. PBMCs were isolated from 10 ml of fresh peripheral blood by Ficoll-Paque density gradient centrifugation. Trizol reagent was used to extract total RNA, and RNA quality was then checked on an Agilent 2100 Bioanalyzer.

A word on this clonotype: The antigen it binds to is not known. The input lacks base qualities; no much larger clone sits a single base away.

Amplification of TCR beta CDR3 regions was carried out from RNA transcripts. A first-round RT-PCR of the TCR CDR3 used the HTBI primer set with the Qiagen OneStep RT-PCR kit. A second multiplex PCR round built the libraries, followed by size selection and purification. Sequencing of the libraries was done on an Illumina HiSeq2000 using paired-end 100 bp reads. Per the original workflow: Raw data were processed with SOAPnuke, discarding reads with adapters, uncalled bases, mean Phred below 15, or no exact constant-primer or identifier match. High-quality paired reads were merged with COPE v1.2.5, and unique nucleotide sequences were defined as clonotypes. MiTCR v1.1 was used to align the clonotypes against IMGT TRBV, TRBD and TRBJ reference segments. Analysis was restricted to V-J combinations with a frequency above 0.0001, which covered 98% to 99.2% of repertoires. A TCS score was defined as the ratio of F50 (clonal expansion) to E x V (chaos), with BLOSUM62-based TCRdist applied between CDR3 peptides within each V-J. Welch's t-statistics and random forest reduced roughly 500 V-J features to roughly 13, which were used in a naive Bayes classifier (R e1071). The public reads were run again by TCRdb, first through fastp at Q25 and then through MiXCR, and only productive beta chains were kept. CDR3 protein sequences are deduplicated, and each keeps its most common genes and DNA. TCRdb's processing, not the authors', yielded these V and J calls. The sample contains 500,000 to 650,000 distinct CDR3 sequences, about 15% of them found a single time. The top ten hold approximately 13% of the sample.

The chain links TRBV29-1 with TRBJ2-1; the D region possibly corresponds to TRBD2 (7 bases align). Sequencing was done on a sample of blood. The source is a woman between 50 and 59 years old with Graves' ophthalmopathy. The CDR3 sequence is CSAQGWEGGRGEQFF. The nucleotide sequence reads TGCAGCGCCCAGGGGTGGGAGGGAGGGAGGGGTGAGCAGTTCTTC.